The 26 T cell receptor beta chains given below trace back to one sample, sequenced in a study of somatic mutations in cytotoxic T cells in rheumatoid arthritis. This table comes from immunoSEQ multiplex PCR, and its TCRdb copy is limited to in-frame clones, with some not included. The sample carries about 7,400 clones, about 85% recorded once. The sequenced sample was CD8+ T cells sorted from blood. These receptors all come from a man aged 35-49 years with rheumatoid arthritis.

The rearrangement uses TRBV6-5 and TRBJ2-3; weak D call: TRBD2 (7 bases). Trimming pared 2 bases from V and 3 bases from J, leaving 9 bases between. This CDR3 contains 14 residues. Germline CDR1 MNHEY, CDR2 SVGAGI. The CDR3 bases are TGTGCCAGCAGTTACAGGGGGGGTACAGATACGCAGTATTTT. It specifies CASSYRGGTDTQYF.

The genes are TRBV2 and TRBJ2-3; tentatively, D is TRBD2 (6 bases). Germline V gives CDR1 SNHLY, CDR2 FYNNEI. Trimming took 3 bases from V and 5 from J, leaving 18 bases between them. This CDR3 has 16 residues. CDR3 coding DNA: TGTGCCAGCAGTGACATTCCCGGGGGAATGGGAGATACGCAGTATTTT. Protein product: CASSDIPGGMGDTQYF.

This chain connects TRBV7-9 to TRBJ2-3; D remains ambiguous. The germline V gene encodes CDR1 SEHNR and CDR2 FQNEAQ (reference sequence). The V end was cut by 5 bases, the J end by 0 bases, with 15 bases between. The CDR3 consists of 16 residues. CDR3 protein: CASSPHTLASTDTQYF. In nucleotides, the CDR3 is TGTGCCAGCAGCCCCCATACCCTGGCTAGCACAGATACGCAGTATTTT.

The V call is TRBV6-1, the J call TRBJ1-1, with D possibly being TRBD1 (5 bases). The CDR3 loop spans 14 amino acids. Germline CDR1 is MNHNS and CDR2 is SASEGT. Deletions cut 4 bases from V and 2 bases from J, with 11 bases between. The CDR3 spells CASSGLRTNTEAFF. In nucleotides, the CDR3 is TGTGCCAGCAGTGGGTTGAGGACAAACACTGAAGCTTTCTTT.

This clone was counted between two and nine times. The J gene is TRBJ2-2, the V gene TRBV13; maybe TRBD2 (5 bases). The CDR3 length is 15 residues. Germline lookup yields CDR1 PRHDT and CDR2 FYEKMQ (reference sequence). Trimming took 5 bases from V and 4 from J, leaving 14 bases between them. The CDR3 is CASSPTQRTTGELFF. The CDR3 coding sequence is TGTGCCAGCAGCCCAACCCAGCGGACCACCGGGGAGCTGTTTTTT.

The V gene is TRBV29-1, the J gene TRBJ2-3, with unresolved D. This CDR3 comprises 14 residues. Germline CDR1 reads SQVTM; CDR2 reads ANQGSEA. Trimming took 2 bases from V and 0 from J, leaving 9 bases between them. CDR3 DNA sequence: TGCAGCGTTGAACAGCCGACTAGCACAGATACGCAGTATTTT. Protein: CSVEQPTSTDTQYF.

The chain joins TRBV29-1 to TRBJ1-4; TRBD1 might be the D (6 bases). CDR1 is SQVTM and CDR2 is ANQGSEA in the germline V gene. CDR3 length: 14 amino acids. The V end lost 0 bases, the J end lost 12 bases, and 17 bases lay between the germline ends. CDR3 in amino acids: CSVEDLAGARELFF. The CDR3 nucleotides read TGCAGCGTTGAAGATCTGGCAGGGGCTAGGGAACTGTTTTTT.

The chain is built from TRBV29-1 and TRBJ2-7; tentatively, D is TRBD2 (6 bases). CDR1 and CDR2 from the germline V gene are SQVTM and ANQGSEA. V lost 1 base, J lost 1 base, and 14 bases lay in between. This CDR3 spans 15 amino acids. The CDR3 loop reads CSVEGPTGDSYEQYF. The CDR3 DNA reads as TGCAGCGTTGAAGGGCCTACGGGGGATTCCTACGAGCAGTACTTC.

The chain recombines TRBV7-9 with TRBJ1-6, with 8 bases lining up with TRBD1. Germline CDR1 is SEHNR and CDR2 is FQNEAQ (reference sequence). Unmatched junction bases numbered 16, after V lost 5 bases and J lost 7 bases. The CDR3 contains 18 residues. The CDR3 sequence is CASSLPLTGEWANSPLHF. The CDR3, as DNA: TGTGCCAGCAGCCTACCTTTGACAGGGGAGTGGGCCAATTCACCCCTCCACTTT.

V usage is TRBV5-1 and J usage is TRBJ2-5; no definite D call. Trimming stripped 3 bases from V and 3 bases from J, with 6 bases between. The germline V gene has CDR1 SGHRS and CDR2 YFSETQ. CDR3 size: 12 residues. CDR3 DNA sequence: TGCGCCAGCAGCTACTTAGAAGAGACCCAGTACTTC. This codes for CASSYLEETQYF.

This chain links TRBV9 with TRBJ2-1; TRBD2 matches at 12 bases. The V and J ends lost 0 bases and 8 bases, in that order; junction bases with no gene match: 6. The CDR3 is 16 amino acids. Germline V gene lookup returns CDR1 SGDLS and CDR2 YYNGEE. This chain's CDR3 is CASSVASGGAGDEQFF. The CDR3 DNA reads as TGTGCCAGCAGCGTAGCTAGCGGGGGGGCAGGAGATGAGCAGTTCTTC.

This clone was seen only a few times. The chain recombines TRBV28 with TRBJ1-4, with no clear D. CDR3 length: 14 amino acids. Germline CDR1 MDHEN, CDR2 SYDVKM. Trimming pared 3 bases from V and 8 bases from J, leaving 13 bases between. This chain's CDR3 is CASSFAQGGEKLFF. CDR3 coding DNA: TGTGCCAGCAGTTTTGCTCAAGGCGGGGAAAAACTGTTTTTT.

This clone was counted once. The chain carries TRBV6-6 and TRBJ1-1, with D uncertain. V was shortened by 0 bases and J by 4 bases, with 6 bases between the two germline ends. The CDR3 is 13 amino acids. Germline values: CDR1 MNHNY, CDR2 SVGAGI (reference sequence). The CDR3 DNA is TGTGCCAGCAGTTACTCAGCCGGCACTGAAGCTTTCTTT. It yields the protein CASSYSAGTEAFF.

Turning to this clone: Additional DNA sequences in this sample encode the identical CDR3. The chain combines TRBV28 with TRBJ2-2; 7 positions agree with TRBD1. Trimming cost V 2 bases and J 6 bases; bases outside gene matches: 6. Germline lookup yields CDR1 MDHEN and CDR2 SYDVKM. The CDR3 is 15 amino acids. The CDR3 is CASSLHRGGAGELFF. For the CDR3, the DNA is TGTGCCAGCAGTTTACACAGGGGTGGAGCCGGGGAGCTGTTTTTT.

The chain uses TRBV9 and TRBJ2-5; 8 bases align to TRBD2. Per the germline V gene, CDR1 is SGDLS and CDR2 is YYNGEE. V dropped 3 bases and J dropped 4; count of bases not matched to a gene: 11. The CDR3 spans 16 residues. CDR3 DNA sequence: TGTGCCAGCAGCGGGGTTTTACGGGGGGGCGGAGAGACCCAGTACTTC. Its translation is CASSGVLRGGGETQYF. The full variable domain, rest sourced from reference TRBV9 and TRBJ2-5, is DSGVTQTPKHLITATGQRVTLRCSPRSGDLSVYWYQQSLDQGLQFLIQYYNGEERAKGNILERFSAQQFPDLHSELNLSSLELGDSALYFCASSGVLRGGGETQYFGPGTRLLVL.

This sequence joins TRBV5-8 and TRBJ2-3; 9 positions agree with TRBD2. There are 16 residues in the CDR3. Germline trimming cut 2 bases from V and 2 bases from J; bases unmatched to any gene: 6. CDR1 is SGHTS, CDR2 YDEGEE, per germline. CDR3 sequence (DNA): TGTGCCAGCAGCTTAGTTAGCGGGGGACTCACAGATACGCAGTATTTT. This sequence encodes CASSLVSGGLTDTQYF.

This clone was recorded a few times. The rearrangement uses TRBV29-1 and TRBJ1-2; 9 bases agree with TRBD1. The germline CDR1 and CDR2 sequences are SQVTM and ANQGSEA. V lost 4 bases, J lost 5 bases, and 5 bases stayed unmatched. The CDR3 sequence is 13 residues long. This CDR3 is CSVGDREDYGYTF. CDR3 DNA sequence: TGCAGCGTTGGGGACAGGGAAGATTATGGCTACACCTTC. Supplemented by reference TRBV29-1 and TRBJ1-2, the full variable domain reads SAVISQKPSRDICQRGTSLTIQCQVDSQVTMMFWYRQQPGQSLTLIATANQGSEATYESGFVIDKFPISRPNLTFSTLTVSNMSPEDSSIYLCSVGDREDYGYTFGSGTRLTVV.

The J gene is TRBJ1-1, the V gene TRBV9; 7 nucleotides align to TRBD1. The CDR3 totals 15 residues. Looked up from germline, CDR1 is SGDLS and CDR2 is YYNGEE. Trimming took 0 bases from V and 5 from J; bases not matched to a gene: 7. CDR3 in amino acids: CASSVGGGRGTEAFF. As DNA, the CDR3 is TGTGCCAGCAGCGTAGGAGGGGGCAGAGGGACTGAAGCTTTCTTT.

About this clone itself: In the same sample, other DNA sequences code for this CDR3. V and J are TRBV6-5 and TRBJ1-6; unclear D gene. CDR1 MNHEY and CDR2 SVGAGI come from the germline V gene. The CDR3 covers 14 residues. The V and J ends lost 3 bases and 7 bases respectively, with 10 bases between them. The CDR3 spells CASSYEGTNSPLHF. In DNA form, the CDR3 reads TGTGCCAGCAGTTATGAGGGAACGAATTCACCCCTCCACTTT.

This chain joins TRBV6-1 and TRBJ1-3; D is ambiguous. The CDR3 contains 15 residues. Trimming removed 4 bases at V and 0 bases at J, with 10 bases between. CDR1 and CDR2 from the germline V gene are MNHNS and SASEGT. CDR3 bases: TGTGCCAGCAGTGGGCTTTTATTCTCTGGAAACACCATATATTTT. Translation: CASSGLLFSGNTIYF.

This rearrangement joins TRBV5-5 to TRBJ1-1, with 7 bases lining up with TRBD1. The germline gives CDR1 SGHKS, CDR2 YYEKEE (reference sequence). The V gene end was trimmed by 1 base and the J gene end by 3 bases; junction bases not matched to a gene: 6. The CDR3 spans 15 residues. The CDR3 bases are TGTGCCAGCAGCTTGCTCGGCAGGGGGTACACTGAAGCTTTCTTT. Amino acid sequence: CASSLLGRGYTEAFF.

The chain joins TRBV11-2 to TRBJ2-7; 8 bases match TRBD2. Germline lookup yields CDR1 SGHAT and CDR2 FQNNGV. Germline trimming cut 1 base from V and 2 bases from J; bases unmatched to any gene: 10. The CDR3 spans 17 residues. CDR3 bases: TGTGCCAGCAGCTTAGCCCCCCCGGGGGGGAAGGCCTACGAGCAGTACTTC. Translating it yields CASSLAPPGGKAYEQYF.

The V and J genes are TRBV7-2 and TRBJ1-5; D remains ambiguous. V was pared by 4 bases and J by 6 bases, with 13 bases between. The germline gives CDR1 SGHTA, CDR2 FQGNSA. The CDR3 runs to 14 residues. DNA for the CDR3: TGTGCCAGCAGCTCAACAACCAGTGGTCAGCCCCAGCATTTT. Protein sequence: CASSSTTSGQPQHF. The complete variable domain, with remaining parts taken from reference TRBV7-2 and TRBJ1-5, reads GAGVSQSPSNKVTEKGKDVELRCDPISGHTALYWYRQSLGQGLEFLIYFQGNSAPDKSGLPSDRFSAERTGGSVSTLTIQRTQQEDSAVYLCASSSTTSGQPQHFGDGTRLSIL.

For the CDR3, the DNA is TGTGCCAGCAGCTCAAGGGGACAGGGCTCCACTGAAGCTTTCTTT. Its translation is CASSSRGQGSTEAFF. This rearrangement joins TRBV7-9 to TRBJ1-1; 9 nucleotides agree with TRBD1. The CDR3 has 15 amino acids. V shed 4 bases and J 4 bases; nucleotides not matched to a gene: 7. Germline V gene data show CDR1 as SEHNR and CDR2 as FQNEAQ (reference sequence).

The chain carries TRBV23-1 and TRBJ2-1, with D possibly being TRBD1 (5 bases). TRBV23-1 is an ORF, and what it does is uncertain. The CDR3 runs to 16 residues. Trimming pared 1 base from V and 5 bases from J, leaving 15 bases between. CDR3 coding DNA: TGCGCCAGCAGTCAATTCAAGCGACAGTGGGACAATGAGCAGTTCTTC. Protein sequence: CASSQFKRQWDNEQFF.

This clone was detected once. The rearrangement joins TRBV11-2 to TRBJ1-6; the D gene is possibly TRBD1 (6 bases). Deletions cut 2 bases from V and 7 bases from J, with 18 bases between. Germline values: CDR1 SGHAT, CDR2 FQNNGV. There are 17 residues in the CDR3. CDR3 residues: CASSLYGRGRGNSPLHF. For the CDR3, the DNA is TGTGCCAGCAGCTTATACGGGCGAGGCAGGGGAAATTCACCCCTCCACTTT.